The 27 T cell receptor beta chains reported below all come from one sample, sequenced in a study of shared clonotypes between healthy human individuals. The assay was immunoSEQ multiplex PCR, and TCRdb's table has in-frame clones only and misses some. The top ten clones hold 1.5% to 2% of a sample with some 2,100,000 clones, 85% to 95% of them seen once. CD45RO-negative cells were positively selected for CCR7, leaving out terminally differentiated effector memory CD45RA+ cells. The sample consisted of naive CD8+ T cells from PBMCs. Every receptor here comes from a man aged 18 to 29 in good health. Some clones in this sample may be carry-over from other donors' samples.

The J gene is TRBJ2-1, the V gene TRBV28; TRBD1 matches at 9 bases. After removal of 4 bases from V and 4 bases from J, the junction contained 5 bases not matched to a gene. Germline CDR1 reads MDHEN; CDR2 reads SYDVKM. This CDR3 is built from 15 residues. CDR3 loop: CASSYTGQGYNEQFF. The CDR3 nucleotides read TGTGCCAGCAGTTACACGGGACAGGGATACAATGAGCAGTTCTTC.

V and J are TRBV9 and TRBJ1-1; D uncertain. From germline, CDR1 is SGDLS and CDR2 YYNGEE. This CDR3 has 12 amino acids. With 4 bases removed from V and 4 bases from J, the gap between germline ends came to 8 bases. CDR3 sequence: CASSPMGTEAFF. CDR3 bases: TGTGCCAGCAGCCCAATGGGCACTGAAGCTTTCTTT.

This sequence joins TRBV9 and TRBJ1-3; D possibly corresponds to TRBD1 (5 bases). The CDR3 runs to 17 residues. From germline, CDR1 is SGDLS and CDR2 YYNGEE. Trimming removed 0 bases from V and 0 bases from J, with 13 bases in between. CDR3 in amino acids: CASSVDQGGSSGNTIYF. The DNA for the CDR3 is TGTGCCAGCAGCGTAGACCAGGGTGGGAGCTCTGGAAACACCATATATTTT.

CDR3 in DNA: TGTGCCAGCAGCGTAGGAGGGCCGGGGCGGAACGATGGCTACACCTTC. Translating it yields CASSVGGPGRNDGYTF. The chain joins TRBV9 to TRBJ1-2; weak D call: TRBD1 (5 bases). This CDR3 is built from 16 residues. Trimming left V 0 bases short and J 6 bases short, with 18 bases between. CDR1 SGDLS and CDR2 YYNGEE come from the germline V gene.

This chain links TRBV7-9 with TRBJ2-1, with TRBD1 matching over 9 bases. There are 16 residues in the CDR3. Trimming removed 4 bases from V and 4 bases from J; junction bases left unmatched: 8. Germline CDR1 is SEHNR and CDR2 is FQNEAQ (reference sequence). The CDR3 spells CASSSPQGARYNEQFF. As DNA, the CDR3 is TGTGCCAGCAGCTCACCACAGGGGGCAAGGTACAATGAGCAGTTCTTC.

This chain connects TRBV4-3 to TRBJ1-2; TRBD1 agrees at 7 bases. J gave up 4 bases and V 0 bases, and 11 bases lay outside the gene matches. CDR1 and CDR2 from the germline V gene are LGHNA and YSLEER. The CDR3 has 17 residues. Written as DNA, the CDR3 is TGCGCCAGCAGCCAAGATTCACAGGGGTGGCTCAGCTATGGCTACACCTTC. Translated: CASSQDSQGWLSYGYTF.

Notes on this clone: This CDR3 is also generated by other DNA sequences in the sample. The CDR3: CASSLAGDINEQFF. The CDR3 coding sequence is TGTGCCAGCAGCCTAGCGGGAGATATCAATGAGCAGTTCTTC. V usage is TRBV28 and J usage is TRBJ2-1; TRBD2 matches 10 bases. CDR3 length: 14 amino acids. The ends lost 6 bases at V and 6 bases at J; junction bases unmatched: 5. Germline V gene sequence: CDR1 MDHEN, CDR2 SYDVKM.

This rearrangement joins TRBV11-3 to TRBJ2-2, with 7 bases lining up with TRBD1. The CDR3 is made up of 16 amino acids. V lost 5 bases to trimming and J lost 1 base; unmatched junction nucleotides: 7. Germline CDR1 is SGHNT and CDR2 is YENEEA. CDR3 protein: CASSTWDRLNTGELFF. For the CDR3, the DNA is TGTGCCAGCAGCACATGGGACAGATTGAACACCGGGGAGCTGTTTTTT.

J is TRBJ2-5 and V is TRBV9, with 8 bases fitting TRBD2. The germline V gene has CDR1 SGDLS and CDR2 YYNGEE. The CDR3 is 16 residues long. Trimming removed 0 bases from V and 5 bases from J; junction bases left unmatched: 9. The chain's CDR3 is CASSVASGLVGETQYF. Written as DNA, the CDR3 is TGTGCCAGCAGCGTAGCCTCGGGACTAGTCGGGGAGACCCAGTACTTC. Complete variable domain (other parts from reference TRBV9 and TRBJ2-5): DSGVTQTPKHLITATGQRVTLRCSPRSGDLSVYWYQQSLDQGLQFLIQYYNGEERAKGNILERFSAQQFPDLHSELNLSSLELGDSALYFCASSVASGLVGETQYFGPGTRLLVL.

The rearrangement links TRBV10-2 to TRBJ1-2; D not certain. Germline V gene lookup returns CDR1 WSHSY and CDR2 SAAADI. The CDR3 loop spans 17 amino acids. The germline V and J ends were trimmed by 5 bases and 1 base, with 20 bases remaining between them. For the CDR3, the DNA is TGCGCCAGCAGTCGTGCGCCAAGACGGGCGCTTAACTATGGCTACACCTTC. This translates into CASSRAPRRALNYGYTF.

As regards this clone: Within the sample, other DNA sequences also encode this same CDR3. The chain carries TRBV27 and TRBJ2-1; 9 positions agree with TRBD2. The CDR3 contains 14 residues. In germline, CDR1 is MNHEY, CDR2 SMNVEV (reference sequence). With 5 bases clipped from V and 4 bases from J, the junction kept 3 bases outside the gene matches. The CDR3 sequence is CASSLSGRYNEQFF. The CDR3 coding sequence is TGTGCCAGCAGTCTTAGCGGGAGATACAATGAGCAGTTCTTC.

The CDR3 bases are TGTGCCAGCAGCTATAGACCGCCCCCCTCTAATCAAATGAACACTGAAGCTTTCTTT. It encodes CASSYRPPPSNQMNTEAFF. V and J are TRBV7-8 and TRBJ1-1; the D is unclear. V lost 4 bases and J lost 0, with 24 bases in between. Germline V gene lookup returns CDR1 SGHVS and CDR2 FQNEAQ. This CDR3 spans 19 amino acids. The full variable domain, completed using reference TRBV7-8 and TRBJ1-1, is GAGVSQSPRYKVAKRGQDVALRCDPISGHVSLFWYQQALGQGPEFLTYFQNEAQLDKSGLPSDRFFAERPEGSVSTLKIQRTQQEDSAVYLCASSYRPPPSNQMNTEAFFGQGTRLTVV.

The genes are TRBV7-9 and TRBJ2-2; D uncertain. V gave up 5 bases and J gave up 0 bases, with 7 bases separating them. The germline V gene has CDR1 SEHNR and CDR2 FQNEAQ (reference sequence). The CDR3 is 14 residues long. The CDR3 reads CASSPPPNTGELFF. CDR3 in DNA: TGTGCCAGCAGCCCCCCGCCGAACACCGGGGAGCTGTTTTTT. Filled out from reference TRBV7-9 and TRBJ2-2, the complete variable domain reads DTGVSQNPRHKITKRGQNVTFRCDPISEHNRLYWYRQTLGQGPEFLTYFQNEAQLEKSRLLSDRFSAERPKGSFSTLEIQRTEQGDSAMYLCASSPPPNTGELFFGEGSRLTVL.

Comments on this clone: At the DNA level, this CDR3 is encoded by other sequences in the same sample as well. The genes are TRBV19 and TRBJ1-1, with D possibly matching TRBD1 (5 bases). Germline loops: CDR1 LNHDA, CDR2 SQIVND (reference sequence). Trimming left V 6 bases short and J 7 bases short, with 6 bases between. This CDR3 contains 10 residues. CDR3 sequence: CASSGGEAFF. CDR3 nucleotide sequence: TGTGCCAGTAGCGGGGGTGAAGCTTTCTTT.

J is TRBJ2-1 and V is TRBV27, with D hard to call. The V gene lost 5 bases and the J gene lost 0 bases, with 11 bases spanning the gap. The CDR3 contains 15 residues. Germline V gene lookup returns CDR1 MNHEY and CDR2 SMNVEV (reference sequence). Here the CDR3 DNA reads TGTGCCAGCAGTCCGACCCCGAGCTCCTACAATGAGCAGTTCTTC. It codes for CASSPTPSSYNEQFF.

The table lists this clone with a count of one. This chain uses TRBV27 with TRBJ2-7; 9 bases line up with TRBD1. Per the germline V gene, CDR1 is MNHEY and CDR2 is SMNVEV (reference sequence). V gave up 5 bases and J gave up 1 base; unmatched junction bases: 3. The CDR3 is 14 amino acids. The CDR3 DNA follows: TGTGCCAGCAGTGTGGGACAGGGTTCCTACGAGCAGTACTTC. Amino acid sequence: CASSVGQGSYEQYF.

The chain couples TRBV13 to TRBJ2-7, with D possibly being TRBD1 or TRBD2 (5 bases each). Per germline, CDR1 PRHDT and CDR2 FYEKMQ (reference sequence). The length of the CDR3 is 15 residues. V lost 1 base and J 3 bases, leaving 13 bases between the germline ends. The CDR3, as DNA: TGTGCCAGCAGCTTAGATTTGGGGGTGGACTACGAGCAGTACTTC. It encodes CASSLDLGVDYEQYF.

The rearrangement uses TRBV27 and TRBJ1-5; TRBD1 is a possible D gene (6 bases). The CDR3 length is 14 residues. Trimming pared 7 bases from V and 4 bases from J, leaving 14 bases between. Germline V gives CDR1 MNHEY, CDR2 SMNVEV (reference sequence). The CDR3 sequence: CASNGQGLNQPQHF. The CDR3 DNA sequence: TGTGCCAGCAACGGGCAGGGGTTAAATCAGCCCCAGCATTTT.

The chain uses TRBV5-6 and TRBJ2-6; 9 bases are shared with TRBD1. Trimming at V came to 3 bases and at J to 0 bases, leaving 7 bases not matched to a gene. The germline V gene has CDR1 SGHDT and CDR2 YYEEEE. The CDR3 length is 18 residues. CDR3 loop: CASSWDREWVSGANVLTF. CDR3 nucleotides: TGTGCCAGCAGCTGGGACAGGGAATGGGTCTCTGGGGCCAACGTCCTGACTTTC.

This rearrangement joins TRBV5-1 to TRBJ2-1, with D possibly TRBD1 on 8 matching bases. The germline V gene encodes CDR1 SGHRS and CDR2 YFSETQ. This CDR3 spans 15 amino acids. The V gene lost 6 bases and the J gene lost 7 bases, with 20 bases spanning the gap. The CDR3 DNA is TGCGCCAGCAAGGGAGGGACAGGAGTTGGGAATGAGCAGTTCTTC. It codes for CASKGGTGVGNEQFF. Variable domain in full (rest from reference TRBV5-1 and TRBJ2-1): KAGVTQTPRYLIKTRGQQVTLSCSPISGHRSVSWYQQTPGQGLQFLFEYFSETQRNKGNFPGRFSGRQFSNSRSEMNVSTLELGDSALYLCASKGGTGVGNEQFFGPGTRLTVL.

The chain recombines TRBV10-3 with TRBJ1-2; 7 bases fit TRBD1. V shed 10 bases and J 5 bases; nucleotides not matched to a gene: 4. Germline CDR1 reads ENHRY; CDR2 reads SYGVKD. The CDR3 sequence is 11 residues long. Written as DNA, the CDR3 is TGTGCCACCGGGACAGATTATGGCTACACCTTC. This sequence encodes CATGTDYGYTF.

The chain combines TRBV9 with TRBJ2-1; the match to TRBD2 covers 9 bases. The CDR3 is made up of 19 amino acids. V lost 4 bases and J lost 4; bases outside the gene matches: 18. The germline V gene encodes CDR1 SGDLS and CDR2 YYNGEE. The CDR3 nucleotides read TGTGCCAGCAGCCCGTACCTCCTGACTAGCGGAGGGATTTACAATGAGCAGTTCTTC. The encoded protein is CASSPYLLTSGGIYNEQFF. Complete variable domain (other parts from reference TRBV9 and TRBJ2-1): DSGVTQTPKHLITATGQRVTLRCSPRSGDLSVYWYQQSLDQGLQFLIQYYNGEERAKGNILERFSAQQFPDLHSELNLSSLELGDSALYFCASSPYLLTSGGIYNEQFFGPGTRLTVL.

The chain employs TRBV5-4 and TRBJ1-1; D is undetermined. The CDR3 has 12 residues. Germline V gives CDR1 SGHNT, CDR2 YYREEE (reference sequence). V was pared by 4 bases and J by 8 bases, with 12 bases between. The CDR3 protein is CASSVGLGEAFF. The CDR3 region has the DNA TGTGCCAGCAGCGTAGGGCTGGGGGAAGCTTTCTTT.

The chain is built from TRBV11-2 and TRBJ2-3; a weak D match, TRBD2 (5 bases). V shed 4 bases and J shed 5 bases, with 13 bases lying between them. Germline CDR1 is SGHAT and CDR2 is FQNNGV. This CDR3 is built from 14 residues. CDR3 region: CASSSMTTGDTQYF. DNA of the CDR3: TGTGCCAGCAGCTCGATGACTACCGGAGATACGCAGTATTTT. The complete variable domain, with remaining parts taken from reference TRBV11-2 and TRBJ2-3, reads EAGVAQSPRYKIIEKRQSVAFWCNPISGHATLYWYQQILGQGPKLLIQFQNNGVVDDSQLPKDRFSAERLKGVDSTLKIQPAKLEDSAVYLCASSSMTTGDTQYFGPGTRLTVL.

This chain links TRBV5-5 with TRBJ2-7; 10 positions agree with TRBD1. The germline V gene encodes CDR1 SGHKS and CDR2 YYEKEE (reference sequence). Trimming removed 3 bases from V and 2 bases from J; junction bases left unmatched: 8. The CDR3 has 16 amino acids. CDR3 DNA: TGTGCCAGCAGCTCTAAGACCGGGACAGGGGCCTACGAGCAGTACTTC. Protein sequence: CASSSKTGTGAYEQYF.

The CDR3 bases are TGTGCCAGCAGCTCAAAAACTAGCGGGCGATACAATGAGCAGTTCTTC. It yields the protein CASSSKTSGRYNEQFF. This chain joins TRBV7-6 and TRBJ2-1; 9 bases are a match to TRBD2. Trimming took 4 bases from V and 4 from J; bases not matched to a gene: 8. The CDR3 length is 16 residues. CDR1 and CDR2 from the germline V gene are SGHVS and FNYEAQ.

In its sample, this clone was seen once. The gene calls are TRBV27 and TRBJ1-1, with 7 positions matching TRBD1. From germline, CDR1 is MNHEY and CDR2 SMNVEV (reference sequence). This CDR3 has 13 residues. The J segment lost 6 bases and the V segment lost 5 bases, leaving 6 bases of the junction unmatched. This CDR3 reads CASSPTGDPEAFF. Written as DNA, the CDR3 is TGTGCCAGCAGTCCCACAGGGGACCCTGAAGCTTTCTTT.